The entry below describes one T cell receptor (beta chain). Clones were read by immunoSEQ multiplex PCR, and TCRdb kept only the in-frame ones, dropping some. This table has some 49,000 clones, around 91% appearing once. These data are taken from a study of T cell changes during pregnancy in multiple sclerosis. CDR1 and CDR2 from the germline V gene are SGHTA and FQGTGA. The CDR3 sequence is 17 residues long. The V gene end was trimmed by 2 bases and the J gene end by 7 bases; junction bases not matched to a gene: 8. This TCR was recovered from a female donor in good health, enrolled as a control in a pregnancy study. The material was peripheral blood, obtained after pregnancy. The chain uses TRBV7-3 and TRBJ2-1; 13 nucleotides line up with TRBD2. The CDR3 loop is CASSLRGGLAGANEQFF. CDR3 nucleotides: TGTGCCAGCAGCTTACGGGGCGGACTAGCGGGGGCGAATGAGCAGTTCTTC.